The entry that follows covers one T cell receptor (beta chain) sequence. What it binds is unknown. The data stem from a study of cytomegalovirus exposure and HLA in healthy donors. General observations from the study: Later analysis associated a missense DCLRE1C variant with TCR beta V- and J-gene trimming. Immune exposure data for these donors was limited to CMV serostatus.

The CDR3 has 14 residues. Per germline, CDR1 LNHDA and CDR2 SQIVND (reference sequence). Trimming removed 6 bases at V and 3 bases at J, with 11 bases between. With 60 Vbeta and 13 Jbeta primers, the PCR was carried out. Produced via immunoSEQ multiplex PCR; TCRdb's table is partial and in-frame only. The table shows about 140,000 clones, with 80% occurring only once. The sequencing sample was made of PBMCs. This clonotype originated in a female donor in good health and CMV-seronegative. The V and J genes are TRBV19 and TRBJ1-4; tentatively, D is TRBD1 (5 bases). The CDR3 DNA sequence: TGTGCCAGTAGCAGGGTTATCGCTAATGAAAAACTGTTTTTT. Translating it yields CASSRVIANEKLFF.